The subject of this entry is one T cell receptor beta chain. What it binds is unknown. This entry belongs to a study of cytomegalovirus exposure and HLA in healthy donors. Study-wide points: A missense variant in DCLRE1C was later tied to TCR beta V- and J-gene trimming.

13 Jbeta primers and 60 Vbeta primers were used for the PCR. Generated by immunoSEQ multiplex PCR, the TCRdb table keeps only in-frame clones and is missing some. The sample holds 200,000 to 250,000 clones; around 89% are singletons and the top ten take approximately 1%. Germline V gene data show CDR1 as SGHTA and CDR2 as FQGNSA. The CDR3 is 15 residues long. V lost 4 bases and J lost 3, with 13 bases in between. The chain couples TRBV7-2 to TRBJ1-5; unclear D gene. Specimen: PBMCs. The receptor comes from a woman aged 18 to 35 in good health and CMV-seronegative. The CDR3 region is CASSSSIQTNQPQHF. The CDR3 nucleotides read TGTGCCAGCAGCTCGTCCATACAAACCAATCAGCCCCAGCATTTT.